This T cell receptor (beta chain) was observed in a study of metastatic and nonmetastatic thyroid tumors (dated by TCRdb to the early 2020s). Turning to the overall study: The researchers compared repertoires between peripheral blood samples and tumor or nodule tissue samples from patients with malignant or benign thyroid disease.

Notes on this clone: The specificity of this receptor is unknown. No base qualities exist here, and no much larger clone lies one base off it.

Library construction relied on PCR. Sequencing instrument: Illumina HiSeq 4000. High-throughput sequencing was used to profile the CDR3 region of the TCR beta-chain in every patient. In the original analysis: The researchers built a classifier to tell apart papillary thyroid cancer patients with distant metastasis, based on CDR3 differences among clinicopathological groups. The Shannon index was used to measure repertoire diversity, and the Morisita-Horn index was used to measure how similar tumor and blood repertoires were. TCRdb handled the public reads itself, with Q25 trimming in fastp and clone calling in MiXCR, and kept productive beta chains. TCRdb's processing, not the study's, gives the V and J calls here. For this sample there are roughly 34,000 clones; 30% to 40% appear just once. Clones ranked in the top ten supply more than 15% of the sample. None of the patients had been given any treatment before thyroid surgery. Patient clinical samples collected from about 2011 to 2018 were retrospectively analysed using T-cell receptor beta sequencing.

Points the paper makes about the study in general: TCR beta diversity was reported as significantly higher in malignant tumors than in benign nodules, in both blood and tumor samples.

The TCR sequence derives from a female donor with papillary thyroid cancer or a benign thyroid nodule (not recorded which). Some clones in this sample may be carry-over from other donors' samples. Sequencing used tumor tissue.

The CDR3 here reads CASSENLRGLGNTIYF. At the DNA level, the sequence is TGTGCCAGCAGTGAGAATCTCAGGGGGCTTGGAAACACCATATATTTT. The chain was built from TRBV2 and TRBJ1-3; 8 bases in between match TRBD1. CDR1 and CDR2 were assigned from the germline V gene as SNHLY and FYNNEI. Counted from cysteine to phenylalanine, this CDR3 has 16 amino acids. Just CDR3 DNA is preserved here, 48 bases in frame from base 1. Relative to germline, V is missing 3 bases and J is missing 3 bases, with 7 bases of the junction outside any gene match.